A selection of T cell receptor beta chains follows, all from one sample in a study of cytomegalovirus exposure and HLA in healthy donors. This table comes from immunoSEQ multiplex PCR, and its TCRdb copy is limited to in-frame clones, with some not included. The sample lists fewer than 350,000 clones, approximately 90% seen once, with roughly 1% in the top ten. Sequencing used PBMCs. The receptors come from a woman aged 18-35 years in good health and CMV-seronegative. Both conserved end residues are part of each CDR3. The D gene is left open where the match is weak. Rows give clone size only sometimes, using once, few, many, or a class for an expanded clone.

J: TRBJ2-7
V: TRBV2
size: -
D: -
DNA: TGTGCCAGCAGTGAACAGGTTTCCCACGAGCAGTACTTC
CDR3: CASSEQVSHEQYF

J: TRBJ2-2
V: TRBV6-5
size: -
D: TRBD1
DNA: TGTGCCAGCAGTTCCGGACAGGGTGTGGACACCGGGGAGCTGTTTTTT
CDR3: CASSSGQGVDTGELFF

J: TRBJ2-7
V: TRBV27
size: once
D: -
DNA: TGTGCCAGCAGTCTGACTGCTTCCTACGAGCAGTACTTC
CDR3: CASSLTASYEQYF

J: TRBJ2-7
V: TRBV27
size: once
D: TRBD2
DNA: TGTGCCAGCAGTTGGACTAGCGGGTTCGAGCAGTACTTC
CDR3: CASSWTSGFEQYF

J: TRBJ2-3
V: TRBV5-4
size: -
D: TRBD2
DNA: TGTGCCAGCAGCTCAGCGGGGGTACTTGATACGCAGTATTTT
CDR3: CASSSAGVLDTQYF

J: TRBJ1-3
V: TRBV15
size: -
D: -
DNA: TGTGCCACCAGCAGTCCTGGAGCGGGAAACACCATATATTTT
CDR3: CATSSPGAGNTIYF

J: TRBJ1-2
V: TRBV6-6
size: -
D: -
DNA: TGTGCCAGCAGTTACCCCCACGGTCAGGGCTATGGCTACACCTTC
CDR3: CASSYPHGQGYGYTF

J: TRBJ2-7
V: TRBV9
size: -
D: -
DNA: TGTGCCAGCAGCGTCGGACAGAGAGCCTACGAGCAGTACTTC
CDR3: CASSVGQRAYEQYF

J: TRBJ1-2
V: TRBV19
size: -
D: -
DNA: TGTGCCAGTAGTCAATTTTATGGCTACACCTTC
CDR3: CASSQFYGYTF

J: TRBJ2-1
V: TRBV7-3
size: -
D: TRBD2
DNA: TGTGCCAGCAGCTTAAGTGAGAGGACTAGCGGGAGGGCCGCCAATGAGCAGTTCTTC
CDR3: CASSLSERTSGRAANEQFF

J: TRBJ1-1
V: TRBV28
size: -
D: -
DNA: TGTGCCAGCAGGCCAGGGTGGTTAGTCGAAGCTTTCTTT
CDR3: CASRPGWLVEAFF

J: TRBJ1-6
V: TRBV9
size: -
D: -
DNA: TGTGCCAGCAGCGCTACCGACAGGAATTCACCCCTCCACTTT
CDR3: CASSATDRNSPLHF

J: TRBJ2-3
V: TRBV2
size: -
D: -
DNA: TGTGCCAGCAGGAGCACCTTGGACTGGGCGGATACGCAGTATTTT
CDR3: CASRSTLDWADTQYF

J: TRBJ2-1
V: TRBV27
size: -
D: -
DNA: TGTGCCAGCACAAGGGGGACCGACACGAATGAGCAGTTCTTC
CDR3: CASTRGTDTNEQFF

J: TRBJ2-7
V: TRBV7-2
size: -
D: TRBD2
DNA: TGTGCCAGCAGCTTGACTAGCGGGACGGCCTACGAGCAGTACTTC
CDR3: CASSLTSGTAYEQYF

J: TRBJ2-1
V: TRBV11-2
size: -
D: -
DNA: TGTGCCAGCAGCCCTGGGCCATATGGGCAGTTCTTC
CDR3: CASSPGPYGQFF

J: TRBJ2-7
V: TRBV27
size: -
D: -
DNA: TGTGCCAGCAGTTTAGCGTACGAGCAGTACTTC
CDR3: CASSLAYEQYF

J: TRBJ1-5
V: TRBV19
size: -
D: -
DNA: TGTGCCAGTAGTACAGAGCGGTTGGGGACTGATCAGCCCCAGCATTTT
CDR3: CASSTERLGTDQPQHF

J: TRBJ2-3
V: TRBV2
size: once
D: -
DNA: TGTGCCAGCAAAAGGGACACAGAAACAGATACGCAGTATTTT
CDR3: CASKRDTETDTQYF

J: TRBJ2-1
V: TRBV6-6
size: -
D: -
DNA: TGTGCCAGCAGTTACGAAAACCAGGGTAATGAGCAGTTCTTC
CDR3: CASSYENQGNEQFF

J: TRBJ2-5
V: TRBV29-1
size: -
D: TRBD2
DNA: TGCAGCGTTGAAGGCCACTCTAGCGGGAGGATGGGAGAGACCCAGTACTTC
CDR3: CSVEGHSSGRMGETQYF

J: TRBJ1-5
V: TRBV28
size: -
D: -
DNA: TGTGCCAGTGGCGGGTACAGGGACGCATTGATCTATAGCAATCAGCCCCAGCATTTT
CDR3: CASGGYRDALIYSNQPQHF

J: TRBJ2-1
V: TRBV6-1
size: once
D: TRBD1
DNA: TGTGCCACCGTGGACAGGGGCGATAAATACAATGAGCAGTTCTTC
CDR3: CATVDRGDKYNEQFF

J: TRBJ2-3
V: TRBV9
size: -
D: TRBD2
DNA: TGTGCCAGCAGCGCGTCTAGCGGAAGCACAGATACGCAGTATTTT
CDR3: CASSASSGSTDTQYF

J: TRBJ2-2
V: TRBV12-5
size: -
D: TRBD2
DNA: TGTGCTAGTGGTTTGGGACTAGCGGGTCCCACCGGGGAGCTGTTTTTT
CDR3: CASGLGLAGPTGELFF

J: TRBJ2-7
V: TRBV2
size: -
D: TRBD1
DNA: TGTGCCAGCAGTCCCCGACAGGGTACCTACGAGCAGTACTTC
CDR3: CASSPRQGTYEQYF

J: TRBJ2-1
V: TRBV27
size: -
D: -
DNA: TGTGCCAGCAGTTTCCAAAACGGGAAGGGTGAGCAGTTCTTC
CDR3: CASSFQNGKGEQFF

J: TRBJ1-2
V: TRBV28
size: -
D: TRBD1
DNA: TGTGCCAGCAGTCCCGGGACAGGGAAGATGGGCTACACCTTC
CDR3: CASSPGTGKMGYTF

J: TRBJ2-7
V: TRBV2
size: -
D: -
DNA: TGTGCCAGCAGCGGTGAGACTCCACCCCGCACAAGGATTACCTACGAGCAGTACTTC
CDR3: CASSGETPPRTRITYEQYF

J: TRBJ2-7
V: TRBV12-5
size: -
D: TRBD1
DNA: TGTGCTACCACGGGACAGTCGGTAATCGAGCAGTACTTC
CDR3: CATTGQSVIEQYF

J: TRBJ1-2
V: TRBV28
size: -
D: -
DNA: TGTGCCAGCAGCCCCGGGAGGCGACTCTATGGCTACACCTTC
CDR3: CASSPGRRLYGYTF

J: TRBJ1-4
V: TRBV9
size: -
D: TRBD1
DNA: TGTGCCAGCAGCGTAGACAGGGGAAGCGAAAAACTGTTTTTT
CDR3: CASSVDRGSEKLFF

J: TRBJ1-1
V: TRBV4-2
size: -
D: TRBD1
DNA: TGTGCCAGCAGCCAACAGACAGGGCTGGGTGAAGCTTTCTTT
CDR3: CASSQQTGLGEAFF

J: TRBJ1-2
V: TRBV5-4
size: -
D: -
DNA: TGTGCCAGCAGTTTCCCAGGGGTCTATGGCTACACCTTC
CDR3: CASSFPGVYGYTF

J: TRBJ2-7
V: TRBV5-6
size: -
D: TRBD1
DNA: TGTGCCAGCAGTGTGACAGGGTTTAAGCAGTACTTC
CDR3: CASSVTGFKQYF

J: TRBJ1-2
V: TRBV6-5
size: -
D: TRBD1
DNA: TGTGCCAGCAGTTACTCCCCGGGACAGGGCGCTGGCTACACCTTC
CDR3: CASSYSPGQGAGYTF